The 15 T cell receptor beta chains reported below all come from one sample, sequenced in a study of tumor-infiltrating lymphocytes in primary liver carcinoma. Starting material of roughly 550 ng total RNA yielded TCR beta cDNA via a constant-region primer. It was through three nested multiplex PCR rounds of slightly modified ARM-PCR that TCR beta libraries arose. The first two PCR rounds, approximately 10 cycles each, used TRBV1-TRBV30 forward primers and a C-beta reverse primer. TCRdb re-called the multiplex PCR reads with MiXCR, one entry per CDR3 protein. Among about 50,000 distinct CDR3 sequences listed, about 77% were seen once. The tissue used was unsorted bulk material of about 19-34 mg. RNA and DNA were co-extracted from it with the AllPrep DNA/RNA mini kit. Sequenced input: liver tumor tissue from sampling region 5. Subset defined: tumor region T5, tumor centre. Receptors were obtained from a man aged 35-49 years with primary liver carcinoma and hepatitis B virus infection.

Note on this clonotype: Without the conserved terminal phenylalanine or tryptophan, this CDR3 likely stems from a read error. The V and J genes are TRBV6-1 and TRBJ2-5; D might be TRBD1 (5 bases). CDR1 MNHNS and CDR2 SASEGT come from the germline V gene. This CDR3 is 13 amino acids long. DNA for the CDR3: TGTGCTAGCAGTGTAAGGGGTGCGGAGACCCAGTACTCC. Residues: CASSVRGAETQYS.

Only a few counts were recorded for this clonotype. The conserved phenylalanine or tryptophan is not found at the CDR3 terminus, so this likely reflects a read error. The rearrangement uses TRBV7-8 and TRBJ2-3; D unclear. The ends were cut back, 4 bases at V and 11 bases at J, with 10 bases in the middle. CDR1 and CDR2 (germline): SGHVS, FQNEAQ. The CDR3 runs to 11 residues. The CDR3 coding sequence is TGTGCCAGCAGCTCCTCGTTTGGGCAGTATCCT. This translates into CASSSSFGQYP.

As regards this clonotype: The germline gene is not matched at one end of the junction; a read error may be the cause. J is TRBJ1-3 and V is TRBV6-1; possibly TRBD1 for D (5 bases). This CDR3 spans 13 amino acids. Germline V CDR1 and CDR2: MNHNS, SASEGT. The CDR3 protein is CASSERQGNAIYF. CDR3 coding DNA: TGTGCTAGCAGTGAAAGGCAGGGAAACGCCATATATTTT.

Points on this clonotype: The germline gene is not matched at one end of the junction; a read error may be the cause. The rearrangement links TRBV7-9 to TRBJ2-1, with D possibly TRBD2 on 6 matching bases. CDR1 SEHNR and CDR2 FQNEAQ come from the germline V gene (reference sequence). The CDR3 consists of 16 residues. CDR3 nucleotide sequence: TGTGTCAGCAACGATTGGCGATGCGGGACCTACAATGAGCACTTCTTC. As protein: CVSNDWRCGTYNEHFF.

To note about this clonotype: One junction end does not reproduce the germline sequence, and a read error may be involved. The J gene is TRBJ2-1, the V gene TRBV11-2; TRBD2 matches at 8 bases. CDR3 length equals 17 residues. CDR1 SGHAT and CDR2 FQNNGV come from the germline V gene. In DNA, the CDR3 is TGTACCAGCAACTTAGATAGGGGCGGGAGGTTCTACAATGATCAGTTCTTC. Residues: CTSNLDRGGRFYNDQFF.

With regard to this clonotype: One end of the junction does not line up with germline, which may come from a read error. The chain has TRBV5-8 and TRBJ2-6; the D is unclear. CDR1 is SGHTS, CDR2 YDEGEE, per germline. This CDR3 contains 15 residues. This CDR3 is CASSYRVSEANVLTF. The CDR3 nucleotides are TGTGCCAGCAGCTATCGGGTCTCTGAGGCCAACGTCCTGACTTTC.

Points on this clonotype: One end of the junction fails to match germline, which may point to a read error. The chain carries TRBV25-1 and TRBJ1-2, with no clear D. CDR1 MGHDK and CDR2 SYGVNS come from the germline V gene. There are 16 residues in the CDR3. Here the CDR3 reads CASSATQRALFYGYTF. Here the CDR3 DNA reads TGCGCCAGCAGTGCGACACAGAGGGCTCTCTTCTATGGCTACACCTTC.

As for this clonotype: The junction does not match germline at one end; this may be a read error. The gene calls are TRBV28 and TRBJ2-2; 8 bases are shared with TRBD2. The CDR3 runs to 17 residues. CDR1 and CDR2 (germline): MDHEN, SYDVKM. CDR3 DNA sequence: TGTCCCAGCAGTTCCGGACTAGCAGGAGGTAACACCGGGGAGCTGTTTTTT. Protein sequence: CPSSSGLAGGNTGELFF.

This clonotype was seen repeatedly, ten times or more. CDR3 in DNA: TGTGCCAGCAGCCCCGGGACAGGGGTCAATGAGCAGTTCTTC. As protein: CASSPGTGVNEQFF. V gene TRBV7-3 combines with J gene TRBJ2-1, with TRBD1 identical over 10 bases. The CDR3 has 14 amino acids. Germline CDR1 reads SGHTA; CDR2 reads FQGTGA. The J segment lost 6 bases and the V segment lost 5 bases, leaving 4 bases of the junction unmatched.

As regards this clonotype: Mismatch with germline at one junction end may stem from a read error. This chain uses TRBV28 with TRBJ1-5; TRBD1 matches 9 bases. Germline assignment: CDR1 MDHEN and CDR2 SYDVKM. The CDR3 has 15 residues. The CDR3 DNA reads TGTGCCAGCACTTCGCGACAGGGGGGGAATCAGCCCCAGCACTTC. Translating it yields CASTSRQGGNQPQHF. The variable domain in full, with the rest retrieved from reference TRBV28 and TRBJ1-5, is DVKVTQSSRYLVKRTGEKVFLECVQDMDHENMFWYRQDPGLGLRLIYFSYDVKMKEKGDIPEGYSVSREKKERFSLILESASTNQTSMYLCASTSRQGGNQPQHFGDGTRLSIL.

This chain joins TRBV6-2 or TRBV6-3 and TRBJ1-2; D unresolved. This CDR3 spans 11 amino acids. Germline assignment: CDR1 MNHEY and CDR2 SVGEGT. V was cut by 10 bases and J by 10 bases, with 16 bases left in between. CDR3 amino acids: CATSLGYFYTF. Written as DNA, the CDR3 is TGTGCCACCTCCCTAGGCTATTTCTACACCTTC.

The chain couples TRBV4-1 to TRBJ1-2, with 9 bases identical to TRBD1. CDR3 size: 14 residues. Looked up from germline, CDR1 is MGHRA and CDR2 is YSYEKL. The J segment lost 5 bases and the V segment lost 5 bases, leaving 6 bases of the junction unmatched. CDR3 in DNA: TGCGCCAGCAGCTTGGACAGGGGTGAGTATGGCTACACCTTC. The encoded protein is CASSLDRGEYGYTF.

About this clonotype: A junction boundary mismatches the germline segment, possibly from a read error. V and J are TRBV11-3 and TRBJ2-3; D gene ambiguous. The CDR3 length is 12 residues. The V gene's germline CDR1 is SGHNT and CDR2 YENEEA. The CDR3 bases are TGTGTCAGCAGCATAGGTACAGATACGCAGTATTTT. Residues: CVSSIGTDTQYF.

Turning to this clonotype: The missing conserved phenylalanine or tryptophan at the end of this CDR3 makes a read error likely. V gene TRBV11-1 combines with J gene TRBJ2-7; D possibly corresponds to TRBD1 (7 bases). Germline V gene lookup returns CDR1 SGHAT and CDR2 FQDESV (reference sequence). The CDR3 has 13 residues. The CDR3 spells CVSRGRRSYEQYS. CDR3 in DNA: TGTGTAAGCAGGGGGAGGCGATCCTACGAGCAGTACTCC.

With respect to this clonotype: A junction boundary mismatches the germline segment, possibly from a read error. CDR3 in DNA: TGTGCCAACAGCACTCCGACTAGCGGAGGCTACGAGCGGTACTTC. Translating gives CANSTPTSGGYERYF. This chain joins TRBV6-2 or TRBV6-3 and TRBJ2-7; 9 bases are shared with TRBD2. This CDR3 contains 15 residues. The germline V gene has CDR1 MNHEY and CDR2 SVGEGT.